This T cell receptor (beta chain) was retrieved from a study of T-cell reconstitution after alpha-beta-depleted transplantation in children (dated by TCRdb to about 2016). Turning to the overall study: The study quantitatively tracked T-cell immune reconstitution after TCRalphabeta/CD19-depleted allogeneic hematopoietic cell transplantation in children using TCR repertoire profiling.

The library came from PCR. Instrument used: Illumina HiSeq 2500. TCR libraries were prepared with molecular barcoding, using unique molecular identifiers to normalize TCRbeta repertoire quantification. TCRdb trimmed public reads at Q25 via fastp, called clones via MiXCR and kept in-frame beta chains. Identical CDR3 proteins give one entry, which carries the most common genes and DNA. The sample records about 980,000 distinct CDR3 sequences, less than 30% of which are singletons. The ten largest clones take up roughly 27% of the sample. The label giving this sample's treatment or condition can be read as: allogeneic hematopoietic cell transplantation with graft depleted of TCRalphabeta T cells and CD19 B cells. Transplant recipients were children who received TCRalphabeta/CD19-depleted allogeneic hematopoietic cell grafts. Remarks on this clonotype: This receptor's antigen is unknown. Per-nucleotide qualities are absent, and no much larger clonotype sits a single base away.

The CDR3 measures 16 amino acids from cysteine to phenylalanine. Only CDR3 DNA remains: 48 bases, in frame from the first base. Ends trimmed: V by 2 bases, J by 2 bases; bases unmatched to a gene: 7. The germline V gene provides CDR1 MGHRA and CDR2 YSYEKL. Findings and caveats that apply to the study as a whole: The apparently early recovery of alphabetaT-cell counts about two months after transplant reportedly depended on only several hundred rapidly expanded clones that came from non-depleted graft cells. In some patients, high TCRbeta diversity at day 60 was attributed to recipient T cells and intrathymic progenitors that had survived conditioning. Over subsequent months, a decline in hyperexpanded clone frequencies was noted, and after one year, T-cell counts and TCRbeta diversity were mostly ascribed to newly produced T cells.

The sequence joins TRBV4-1 to TRBJ2-7; TRBD1 matches 9 bases in the middle. The material was PBMCs, mostly from graft donor cells, obtained 360 days after TCRalphabeta/CD19-depleted stem cell transplant. The source of this sequence is a boy in the first two years of life who had a stem cell transplant for SCID, so the T cells may come from the graft donor. The encoded CDR3 is CASSQPDRGLAYEQYF. The nucleotide sequence reads TGCGCCAGCAGCCAACCTGACAGGGGGTTGGCCTACGAGCAGTACTTC.